The 11 T cell receptor beta chains listed next were all sequenced from one sample in a study of shared clonotypes between healthy human individuals. Generated by immunoSEQ multiplex PCR, the TCRdb table keeps only in-frame clones and is missing some. The top ten clones hold roughly 0.9% of a sample with about 1.1 million clones, about 80% of them seen once. Source material: memory CD4+ T cells from PBMCs. The sample's subset: CD45RA-negative fraction. These receptor sequences come from a man aged 18 to 30 in good health. Some clones in this sample may be carry-over from other donors' samples.

CDR3 DNA sequence: TGTGCCAGCAGTTTTCTGGGCATAGTGAGGGGCTATGGCTACACCTTC. Its protein product is CASSFLGIVRGYGYTF. The chain recombines TRBV28 with TRBJ1-2, with TRBD1 as a possible D gene (5 bases). The V end was cut by 3 bases, the J end by 4 bases, with 18 bases between. The CDR3 is 16 amino acids. Looked up from germline, CDR1 is MDHEN and CDR2 is SYDVKM.

V gene TRBV5-1 combines with J gene TRBJ2-1; 13 bases agree with TRBD2. The V and J ends lost 0 bases and 8 bases, in that order; junction bases with no gene match: 8. The CDR3 sequence is 17 residues long. Germline V gene sequence: CDR1 SGHRS, CDR2 YFSETQ. In nucleotides, the CDR3 is TGCGCCAGCAGCTTGGGACTAGCGGGAGGTGCCGTGGATGAGCAGTTCTTC. This translates into CASSLGLAGGAVDEQFF.

The chain links TRBV29-1 to TRBJ1-5, with 8 bases lining up with TRBD1. Per the germline V gene, CDR1 is SQVTM and CDR2 is ANQGSEA. Losses at the gene ends were 4 bases for V and 4 bases for J; bases not matched to a gene: 24. The CDR3 runs 20 residues. In nucleotides, the CDR3 is TGCAGCGTTGGTGTTTCTTCCTTCTTAGGTCCAGGGGGCAGGAATCAGCCCCAGCATTTT. It codes for CSVGVSSFLGPGGRNQPQHF.

V usage is TRBV2 and J usage is TRBJ2-7; perhaps D is TRBD1 or TRBD2 (5 bases each). The V and J ends lost 7 bases and 6 bases respectively, with 19 bases between them. Germline CDR1 SNHLY, CDR2 FYNNEI. There are 14 residues in the CDR3. Written as DNA, the CDR3 is TGTGCCAGCAAGTCCCGGGGCGCCTCGGCCGAGCAGTACTTC. Translating gives CASKSRGASAEQYF.

V is TRBV10-3 and J is TRBJ2-5, with TRBD2 matching over 7 bases. CDR1 ENHRY and CDR2 SYGVKD come from the germline V gene. This CDR3 has 14 amino acids. The junction had 4 bases not matched to a gene; V was cut back by 3 bases and J by 3 bases. For the CDR3, the DNA is TGTGCCATCAGTGAAACCCTAGCGGAAGAGACCCAGTACTTC. Translating it yields CAISETLAEETQYF.

The chain carries TRBV7-6 and TRBJ1-1; D possibly corresponds to TRBD1 (5 bases). This CDR3 comprises 16 residues. Trimming took 2 bases from V and 1 from J, leaving 14 bases between them. Germline CDR1 reads SGHVS; CDR2 reads FNYEAQ. Here the CDR3 reads CASSLISGLENTEAFF. CDR3 nucleotides: TGTGCCAGCAGCTTAATTTCGGGGCTGGAGAACACTGAAGCTTTCTTT.

This chain joins TRBV2 and TRBJ1-4, with TRBD1 as a possible D gene (6 bases). Germline V CDR1 and CDR2: SNHLY, FYNNEI. Trimming removed 2 bases at V and 7 bases at J, with 11 bases between. CDR3 length: 14 amino acids. The CDR3 loop is CASSESPRGEKLFF. The CDR3 DNA is TGTGCCAGCAGTGAATCCCCCAGGGGTGAAAAACTGTTTTTT.

CDR3 sequence: CASRREGGTPVETQYF. CDR3 sequence (DNA): TGTGCCAGCAGACGAGAGGGGGGGACACCAGTCGAGACCCAGTACTTC. The chain couples TRBV28 to TRBJ2-5; a weak D match, TRBD2 (7 bases). Trimming cost V 6 bases and J 5 bases, with 22 bases left between them. The V gene's germline CDR1 is MDHEN and CDR2 SYDVKM. The CDR3 has 16 residues.

V and J are TRBV7-2 and TRBJ2-7, with TRBD2 matching over 8 bases. CDR1 is SGHTA and CDR2 is FQGNSA in the germline V gene. There are 15 residues in the CDR3. V dropped 6 bases and J dropped 0; count of bases not matched to a gene: 7. The CDR3 loop reads CASSYSSGGSYEQYF. CDR3 in DNA: TGTGCCAGCAGTTATTCGAGCGGGGGCTCCTACGAGCAGTACTTC.

This clone was seen only once. Other DNA sequences in the sample encode the same CDR3. The chain carries TRBV18 and TRBJ1-5; the D is unclear. Deletions cut 3 bases from V and 4 bases from J, with 10 bases between. CDR3 length: 14 amino acids. CDR1 KGHSH and CDR2 LQKENI come from the germline V gene. The CDR3 DNA sequence: TGTGCCAGCTCACCGGACCGAGTAAATCAGCCCCAGCATTTT. Protein sequence: CASSPDRVNQPQHF.

The chain joins TRBV28 to TRBJ2-6; D is possibly TRBD2 (7 bases). Germline V gives CDR1 MDHEN, CDR2 SYDVKM. V shed 6 bases and J shed 3 bases, with 12 bases lying between them. This CDR3 is built from 15 residues. The CDR3 protein is CASSWGGHGANVLTF. CDR3 DNA sequence: TGTGCCAGCAGCTGGGGGGGACATGGGGCCAACGTCCTGACTTTC. Variable domain in full (rest from reference TRBV28 and TRBJ2-6): DVKVTQSSRYLVKRTGEKVFLECVQDMDHENMFWYRQDPGLGLRLIYFSYDVKMKEKGDIPEGYSVSREKKERFSLILESASTNQTSMYLCASSWGGHGANVLTFGAGSRLTVL.